This paragraph covers one T cell receptor beta chain sequence. The sample holds one count of this clone. No cognate antigen has been identified for it. The record has no base qualities; no much larger clone is one base away. Library preparation was by the immunoSEQ multiplex PCR assay. A mixture of 60 forward primers for TCR Vbeta segments and 13 reverse primers for TCR Jbeta segments was used in the multiplex PCR. Amplification of the CDR3 region of rearranged TCR beta genes was performed with a multiplex PCR assay on genomic DNA. The amplified TCR beta libraries were sequenced on the Illumina HiSeq System as 87-base-pair reads. The authors processed their data as follows. A later analysis tallied around 87 million unique TCR beta chains across the 600 to 700 repertoires, and some 12 million of those chains were shared by two or more donors. A nearest-neighbor algorithm error-corrected the raw reads and collapsed the reads into unique sequences, merging closely related sequences to remove PCR and sequencing errors. V, D and J gene segments were assigned by aligning CDR3 sequences to IMGT reference sequences. For a sequence to be retained, a match of at least six nucleotides to both a V gene segment and a J gene segment was required. A rearrangement was called productive if the CDR3 had no stop codons and remained in frame with V and J, and every other rearrangement was called non-productive. CDR3 was defined according to IMGT convention as the region running from the second conserved V-encoded cysteine to the conserved J-encoded phenylalanine. The earlier analysis of 450 to 750 of the donors excluded any sequence lacking an unambiguous match to a single V gene segment. An earlier analysis of 550 to 650 of the donors classified V segments as functional when productive rearrangements were above 56.7% and as segregating when the standard deviation between donors was above 5%. A statistical classification framework was built for diagnosing cytomegalovirus status from the catalog of TCR beta chain sequences. A later analysis assigned V and J genes by comparing TCR nucleotide sequences with IMGT/GENE-DB human TR gene sequences. A later analysis assigned CDR3 sequences and most-parsimonious VDJ recombination scenarios with the TCRdist pipeline. In a later analysis, every TCR beta chain was defined by the combination of its CDR3 amino acid sequence and its V-gene family, and reads without a unique V-gene family were dropped. A later analysis removed several hundred highly shared, low-generation-probability nucleotide sequences to deal with suspected cross-contamination and a sequencing artifact. A later analysis calculated a clonal expansion index for each public chain from normalized within-repertoire ranks of inferred template counts. Generation probabilities in a later analysis came from a VDJ recombination model fitted to out-of-frame rearrangements, and those results were checked against IGoR. A later analysis scored TCR-TCR, TCR-HLA and TCR-CMV co-occurrence with hypergeometric tests, applying a repertoire-size bias correction to TCR pairs. To estimate false discovery rates, a later analysis permuted the HLA or CMV assignments 20 times. In a later analysis, co-occurring TCRs were grouped using DBSCAN, with TCRdist sequence similarity added in when clustering inside HLA-allele-positive subsets. Repertoires with fewer than 30,000 or more than 120,000 public chains were left out of co-occurrence clustering, as were four to six repertoires with anomalous nucleotide sharing. TCRdb holds this immuneACCESS table with in-frame rearrangements only. Some clones are missing; in checked studies, unresolved V genes explain under half, and the rest has no known cause. The V and J calls and clone size are taken from that table; D and trimming were inferred from the DNA. Present in this sample are about 72,000 clones, about four fifths of which were seen just once. Clones ranked in the top ten supply under 2.5% of the sample.

The cohort was made up of approximately 670 healthy bone marrow donors. Cohort members were all nominally healthy when sampled, although unrecorded immune exposures were likely present. The donor was CMV seronegative and was included in the group of a few hundred seronegative cohort members. A peripheral blood sample was provided by each donor, and peripheral blood mononuclear cells were used for TCR beta sequencing. The Qiagen DNeasy Blood Extraction Kit was used to extract genomic DNA from the blood cell samples. V loses 4 bases, J loses 0 bases, and the germline ends lie 7 bases apart. There are 13 amino acids in the CDR3, from cysteine to phenylalanine inclusive. Only the CDR3 DNA stays, 39 bases, in frame from base 1. In the germline V gene, CDR1 corresponds to SGHRS and CDR2 to YFSETQ. This record comes from a study of cytomegalovirus exposure and HLA in healthy donors (dated by TCRdb to about 2017). Background on the whole study: According to an earlier analysis of 587 of the donors, 150 million to 200 million T cells yielded 90 million to 130 million unique TCR beta sequences and less than 300 Gb of sequence data. An early release covering roughly 640 HLA-typed donors comprised about 300 gigabases of sequencing data and roughly 85 million unique TCR sequences. The genetic ancestry cluster associated with self-reported Caucasian donors included about four fifths of the 350 to 500 genotyped donors. The study was designed to test whether signatures of past pathogen exposure could be identified by cataloging public T cell receptors. The study profiled the T cell repertoires of fewer than 850 subjects by immunosequencing and related them to cytomegalovirus serostatus. Besides the first cohort of around 670 subjects, a separate validation cohort made up of roughly 120 different subjects was used. The study combined high-throughput TCR immunosequencing, statistical association of individual TCRs with disease status, and machine learning to predict cytomegalovirus infection status. In a later analysis, previously published TCR beta repertoires from 600 to 850 donors were re-analyzed and high-resolution HLA genotyping was added so that TCR occurrence patterns could be studied. In the later analysis, no new phenotypic data were used to find candidate immune exposures; instead, reliance was placed on TCR beta sequences and their occurrence across donors. An earlier analysis of around 580 of the donors used high-throughput TCR beta sequencing to judge whether each TCR beta V gene segment behaved as functional or pseudogenic. Donor age, sex, ethnicity and CMV serostatus were compiled together with the repertoire data. Genome-wide SNP genotypes for about three fifths of the roughly 670 donors were used in a later genetic analysis, which treated that subset as a discovery cohort. Every discovery cohort repertoire had been produced on one sequencing platform. HLA typing included class I and class II loci at four-digit resolution. The number of typed donors differed by locus: roughly 620-630 for A, B, C, DRB1 and DQB1; 500 to 550 for DQA1; 606 for DPA1; and 450 to 480 for DPB1. Because of strong linkage in the cohort, a few DR-DQ haplotypes were treated as single units for association and clustering. On average, roughly 200,000 unique TCR beta nucleotide sequences were sequenced per donor among some 430 genotyped donors of the cohort, with roughly 18% of those sequences being non-productive. General findings and caveats noted by the study authors: Strong co-occurrence of HLA alleles, especially DR and DQ, made assigning TCR associations to individual alleles difficult. Because HLA typing was unavailable for some donors at each locus, only the typed subset was used in association tests. In vitro tests confirmed that a few of the cytomegalovirus-associated TCR beta chains recognize cytomegalovirus antigens. Correlated functional status among segregating V segments might be attributable to linkage disequilibrium, but an unknown experimental factor could not be ruled out. In a later analysis, over 15,000 TCR beta sequences were associated with specific HLA alleles at a false discovery rate of 0.05. In both the original and validation cohorts, the classifier was reported to diagnose cytomegalovirus status with high specificity and sensitivity. Most TCR sequences were observed very rarely across donors, whereas some public TCRs were present in many individuals. It was suggested by the authors that the approach could potentially be generalized to other disease states and immunological phenotypes. Compared with the approximately 670-donor mean, donors in an Asian-associated ancestry cluster had fewer N-insertions in productive TCRs, according to a later genetic analysis. The cohort was sequenced for TCR beta chains only, and without alpha or paired-chain data the features that could be detected were limited. The sequencing pipeline was judged likely to have produced a cluster of highly shared sequence variants as a technical artifact. Because counts were too low, seventeen rarely observed V segments, including chromosome 9 orphons, were excluded from the earlier analysis of fewer than 650 of the donors. Compared with equally common non-associated chains, HLA-associated TCR beta chains in a later analysis were more clonally expanded and had lower generation probabilities. CMV serostatus was the only immune exposure information available for the cohort. The study listed 150 to 200 TCR beta chains as associated with cytomegalovirus. A further reported finding was that TCR beta sequences accurately predicted the HLA-A and HLA-B alleles for most subjects in the first cohort. According to a later analysis, TCR association rates differed among HLA loci, with DRB1 alleles showing the most associated TCRs and HLA-C alleles showing the fewest. In an earlier analysis of fewer than 700 of the donors, most TCR beta V segments appeared in productive rearrangements about 87% or about 30% of the time, broadly matching IMGT annotations. The 87-base-pair reads could not distinguish some IMGT-functional V segments, including TRBV6-2 and TRBV6-3, so those segments were excluded. According to a later analysis, most CMV-associated TCR beta chains appeared to be HLA-restricted, and the HLA associations seemed to be driven largely by CMV exposure. The presence/absence analyses assumed that sequencing depth was roughly uniform across donors, and that assumption may not be true. Several of the top co-occurrence clusters appeared to be linked to parvovirus B19, influenza, CMV and Epstein-Barr virus, according to a later analysis. An association between a missense DCLRE1C variant and V-gene and J-gene trimming of TCR beta chains was found in a later genetic analysis and replicated in an independent cohort.

The receptor comes from a man aged 18 to 30 in good health and CMV-seronegative. The V and J genes are TRBV5-1 and TRBJ2-5; TRBD2 is a possible D gene, resting on 5 matching bases. The sequencing input was PBMCs. The CDR3 protein: CASSGGYQETQYF. The DNA sequence is as follows: TGCGCCAGCAGCGGAGGCTACCAAGAGACCCAGTACTTC.